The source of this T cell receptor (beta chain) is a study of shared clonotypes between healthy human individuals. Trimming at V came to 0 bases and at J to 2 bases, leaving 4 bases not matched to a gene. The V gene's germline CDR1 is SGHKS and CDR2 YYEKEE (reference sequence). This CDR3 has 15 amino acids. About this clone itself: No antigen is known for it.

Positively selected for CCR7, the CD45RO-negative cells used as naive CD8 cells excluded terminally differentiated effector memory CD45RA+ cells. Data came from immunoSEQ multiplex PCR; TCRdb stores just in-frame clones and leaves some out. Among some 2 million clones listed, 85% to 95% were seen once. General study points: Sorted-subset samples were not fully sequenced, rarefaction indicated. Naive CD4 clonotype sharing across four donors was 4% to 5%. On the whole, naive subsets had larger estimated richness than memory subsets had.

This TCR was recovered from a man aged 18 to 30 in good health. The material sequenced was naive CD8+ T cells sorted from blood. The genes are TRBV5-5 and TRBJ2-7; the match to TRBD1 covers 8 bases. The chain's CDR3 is CASSLDRTGPYEQYF. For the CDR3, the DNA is TGTGCCAGCAGCTTGGATCGGACAGGGCCCTACGAGCAGTACTTC.